The 31 T cell receptor beta chains reported below all come from one sample, sequenced in a study of OX40 agonist ivuxolimab in advanced cancers. Libraries were made using the immunoSEQ multiplex PCR assay. The table was pulled from immuneACCESS by TCRdb, which kept in-frame rearrangements only. Such tables lose some clones; where checked, under half of the loss comes from unresolved V genes, and the rest has no known cause. A total of about 80,000 clones appear in this sample, about 92% of them only once. The leading ten clones occupy around 4.4% of the sample. The sequencing here drew on CD4+ or CD8+ T cells sorted from blood, taken in a trial of the OX40 agonist ivuxolimab. These receptors came from an adult with an advanced solid tumor such as melanoma, head and neck, liver or kidney cancer.

This rearrangement joins TRBV12-5 to TRBJ2-1; D unclear. Germline CDR1 reads LGHNT; CDR2 reads FRNRAP. CDR3 length equals 12 residues. The germline V and J ends were trimmed by 6 bases and 5 bases, with 8 bases remaining between them. The CDR3 sequence: CASGRYNNEQFF. CDR3 bases: TGTGCTAGTGGGAGATACAACAATGAGCAGTTCTTC.

The V and J genes are TRBV28 and TRBJ2-5, with 7 bases fitting TRBD2. The J segment lost 6 bases and the V segment lost 7 bases, leaving 20 bases of the junction unmatched. The CDR3 loop spans 17 amino acids. Germline CDR1 MDHEN, CDR2 SYDVKM. CDR3 sequence: CASTFLRESGKEKTQYF. CDR3 bases: TGTGCCAGCACCTTCCTCCGCGAAAGCGGGAAGGAGAAGACCCAGTACTTC.

V is TRBV4-3 and J is TRBJ2-7, with D perhaps given as TRBD1 or TRBD2 (5 bases each). Germline values: CDR1 LGHNA, CDR2 YSLEER. Between the trimmed V and J ends, which lost 0 bases and 5 bases, there was a span of 14 bases. The CDR3 runs to 15 residues. CDR3: CASSQDPEGLNEQYF. The CDR3 DNA sequence: TGCGCCAGCAGCCAAGATCCCGAGGGGTTAAACGAGCAGTACTTC.

This chain links TRBV6-1 with TRBJ1-2; D uncertain. This CDR3 has 17 amino acids. With 3 bases removed from V and 7 bases from J, the gap between germline ends came to 24 bases. Germline values: CDR1 MNHNS, CDR2 SASEGT. DNA for the CDR3: TGTGCCAGCAGTGATTCTACTTTTGGAGTGATCCCAGTTGGCTACACCTTC. Protein product: CASSDSTFGVIPVGYTF.

The rearrangement uses TRBV19 and TRBJ1-3; D unclear. This CDR3 is 14 amino acids long. The V gene lost 7 bases and the J gene lost 2 bases, with 12 bases spanning the gap. CDR1 is LNHDA and CDR2 is SQIVND in the germline V gene (reference sequence). CDR3 loop: CASTFSGTGNTIYF. CDR3 DNA: TGTGCCAGTACTTTCTCCGGGACTGGAAACACCATATATTTT. Variable domain in full (rest from reference TRBV19 and TRBJ1-3): DGGITQSPKYLFRKEGQNVTLSCEQNLNHDAMYWYRQDPGQGLRLIYYSQIVNDFQKGDIAEGYSVSREKKESFPLTVTSAQKNPTAFYLCASTFSGTGNTIYFGEGSWLTVV.

This clone came up once. The rearrangement links TRBV29-1 to TRBJ2-7, with D possibly matching TRBD1 (6 bases). V lost 3 bases, J lost 2 bases, and 11 bases lay in between. In germline, CDR1 is SQVTM, CDR2 ANQGSEA. This CDR3 has 13 amino acids. CDR3: CSVDKQGTYEQYF. Here the CDR3 DNA reads TGCAGCGTTGATAAGCAGGGGACCTACGAGCAGTACTTC.

The chain combines TRBV19 with TRBJ1-5; D possibly corresponds to TRBD1 (5 bases). The CDR3 runs 16 residues. Between the trimmed V and J ends, which lost 7 bases and 2 bases, there was a span of 18 bases. CDR1 and CDR2 (germline): LNHDA, SQIVND (reference sequence). CDR3 coding DNA: TGTGCCAGTACCCCGGGACTCTCCCTGGGCAATCAGCCCCAGCATTTT. Translating gives CASTPGLSLGNQPQHF. The variable domain in full, with the rest retrieved from reference TRBV19 and TRBJ1-5, is DGGITQSPKYLFRKEGQNVTLSCEQNLNHDAMYWYRQDPGQGLRLIYYSQIVNDFQKGDIAEGYSVSREKKESFPLTVTSAQKNPTAFYLCASTPGLSLGNQPQHFGDGTRLSIL.

The rearrangement joins TRBV4-2 to TRBJ2-2; TRBD2 matches 11 bases. The trim removed 4 bases at V and 0 bases at J, leaving 4 bases unmatched. CDR3 length equals 17 residues. The germline V gene encodes CDR1 LGHNA and CDR2 YNFKEQ. The CDR3 is CASSRTSGPSNTGELFF. In DNA form, the CDR3 reads TGTGCCAGCAGCCGGACTAGCGGGCCCTCGAACACCGGGGAGCTGTTTTTT.

This chain joins TRBV28 and TRBJ2-7, with D possibly TRBD1 on 5 matching bases. This CDR3 is built from 12 residues. Germline V CDR1 and CDR2: MDHEN, SYDVKM. Trimming shortened V by 3 bases and J by 7 bases, and 10 bases separated the two germline ends. CDR3 region: CASSFRVGEQYF. CDR3 DNA sequence: TGTGCCAGCAGTTTCAGGGTTGGAGAGCAGTACTTC.

This clone was recorded once. J is TRBJ1-4 and V is TRBV9; no reliable D call. The CDR3 loop spans 16 amino acids. Between the trimmed V and J ends, which lost 0 bases and 0 bases, there was a span of 9 bases. Germline CDR1 is SGDLS and CDR2 is YYNGEE. Written as DNA, the CDR3 is TGTGCCAGCAGCGTAGGAGCAGACCCAACTAATGAAAAACTGTTTTTT. Protein sequence: CASSVGADPTNEKLFF.

The V and J genes are TRBV18 and TRBJ1-3; D is perhaps TRBD1 (5 bases). Germline-derived CDR1 and CDR2 are KGHSH and LQKENI. CDR3 length equals 15 residues. Trimming removed 5 bases from V and 2 bases from J, with 13 bases in between. The CDR3 spells CASSFGREPGNTIYF. CDR3 sequence (DNA): TGTGCCAGCTCATTCGGCAGGGAACCTGGAAACACCATATATTTT.

The chain links TRBV12-2 to TRBJ2-1; no check of the table's D call, TRBD2, against the DNA was made. TRBV12-2 is assigned pseudogene status. The CDR3 is 16 amino acids. CDR3 amino acids: CASRLAEEGILAEQFF. CDR3 bases: TGTGCAAGTCGCTTAGCTGAAGAGGGTATCTTAGCTGAGCAGTTCTTC.

J is TRBJ1-1 and V is TRBV7-2, with 8 bases identical to TRBD1. This CDR3 has 14 residues. In germline, CDR1 is SGHTA, CDR2 FQGNSA. V lost 6 bases to trimming and J lost 0 bases; unmatched junction nucleotides: 3. The CDR3 spells CASRGDRLNTEAFF. CDR3 nucleotides: TGTGCCAGCAGGGGGGACAGGCTGAACACTGAAGCTTTCTTT.

The chain carries TRBV6-6 and TRBJ1-6; D gene unclear. The CDR3 is 13 amino acids. With 7 bases removed from V and 10 bases from J, the gap between germline ends came to 14 bases. Germline lookup yields CDR1 MNHNY and CDR2 SVGAGI (reference sequence). The CDR3 DNA follows: TGTGCCAGCACCCCCGCTCCGGTCTCACCCCTCCACTTT. Translating gives CASTPAPVSPLHF.

The rearrangement joins TRBV28 to TRBJ2-3; 10 nucleotides align to TRBD1. After removal of 8 bases from V and 4 bases from J, the junction contained 9 bases not matched to a gene. The CDR3 covers 15 residues. Germline lookup yields CDR1 MDHEN and CDR2 SYDVKM. The CDR3 region has the DNA TGTGCCAGCGGCCCCGGGACAGGGGATCCAGATACGCAGTATTTT. It encodes CASGPGTGDPDTQYF.

This clone appeared a single time. The chain links TRBV7-6 to TRBJ2-5, with D tentatively TRBD1 (5 bases). Germline lookup yields CDR1 SGHVS and CDR2 FNYEAQ. The CDR3 consists of 13 residues. V gave up 5 bases and J gave up 2 bases, with 9 bases separating them. In DNA, the CDR3 is TGTGCCAGCAGCCTCAAGGGGCAAGAGACCCAGTACTTC. Its protein product is CASSLKGQETQYF.

The gene calls are TRBV27 and TRBJ1-1; 7 nucleotides match TRBD1. Looked up from germline, CDR1 is MNHEY and CDR2 is SMNVEV (reference sequence). J gave up 5 bases and V 7 bases, and 10 bases lay outside the gene matches. This CDR3 contains 14 residues. The CDR3 loop reads CASTLTGRGTEAFF. The CDR3 bases are TGTGCCAGCACCTTGACAGGGAGGGGTACTGAAGCTTTCTTT.

This chain joins TRBV18 and TRBJ2-2, with 9 nucleotides matching TRBD2. J lost 5 bases, V lost 4 bases, and 5 bases had no gene match. Per the germline V gene, CDR1 is KGHSH and CDR2 is LQKENI. CDR3 length: 15 amino acids. CDR3 nucleotide sequence: TGTGCCAGCTCACAGCGGGAGGAGAGGACCGGGGAGCTGTTTTTT. Its translation: CASSQREERTGELFF.

The CDR3 nucleotides read TGTGCCAGCAGCTTAGGGGGACTAGCGGGAGGGCCCAGCGAGCAGTACTTC. Encoded protein: CASSLGGLAGGPSEQYF. V and J are TRBV7-9 and TRBJ2-7, with 16 nucleotides matching TRBD2. V was pared by 1 base and J by 6 bases, with 6 bases of the junction left unmatched. The CDR3 consists of 17 residues. Germline values: CDR1 SEHNR, CDR2 FQNEAQ (reference sequence).

CDR3 loop: CASSADGNSYEQYF. The CDR3 nucleotides are TGTGCCAGCAGTGCGGACGGGAACTCCTACGAGCAGTACTTC. The chain carries TRBV6-5 and TRBJ2-7, with D perhaps matching TRBD2 (5 bases). V lost 5 bases and J lost 0, with 11 bases in between. In germline, CDR1 is MNHEY, CDR2 SVGAGI. This CDR3 is built from 14 residues.

This chain connects TRBV11-2 to TRBJ2-3; TRBD2 agrees at 12 bases. The CDR3 consists of 16 residues. Trimming removed 1 base from V and 4 bases from J; junction bases left unmatched: 3. Per the germline V gene, CDR1 is SGHAT and CDR2 is FQNNGV. CDR3 nucleotide sequence: TGTGCCAGCAGCTTAGGGGGACTAGCGGGCCCAGATACGCAGTATTTT. Its protein product is CASSLGGLAGPDTQYF. Full variable domain (rest looked up from reference TRBV11-2 and TRBJ2-3): EAGVAQSPRYKIIEKRQSVAFWCNPISGHATLYWYQQILGQGPKLLIQFQNNGVVDDSQLPKDRFSAERLKGVDSTLKIQPAKLEDSAVYLCASSLGGLAGPDTQYFGPGTRLTVL.

The chain recombines TRBV28 with TRBJ1-2; D gene ambiguous. Deletions cut 10 bases from V and 1 base from J, with 7 bases between. The CDR3 spans 11 residues. Germline V gives CDR1 MDHEN, CDR2 SYDVKM. For the CDR3, the DNA is TGTGCCACTGCGGATAACTATGGCTACACCTTC. Encoded protein: CATADNYGYTF.

The V call is TRBV28, the J call TRBJ2-1; D unclear. Germline V CDR1 and CDR2: MDHEN, SYDVKM. This CDR3 has 13 amino acids. Trimming stripped 7 bases from V and 0 bases from J, with 7 bases between. CDR3 loop: CASKRASYNEQFF. CDR3 DNA sequence: TGTGCCAGCAAAAGGGCCTCCTACAATGAGCAGTTCTTC.

The chain uses TRBV11-1 and TRBJ2-1; D is possibly TRBD1 (5 bases). V was trimmed by 1 base and J by 6 bases, leaving 13 bases between them. Germline V lookup: CDR1 SGHAT, CDR2 FQDESV (reference sequence). This CDR3 contains 15 residues. For the CDR3, the DNA is TGTGCCAGCAGCTTAGGGGTAGGGGTGGGCAATGAGCAGTTCTTC. The encoded protein is CASSLGVGVGNEQFF.

The rearrangement links TRBV2 to TRBJ2-1; a weak D match, TRBD2 (5 bases). Germline lookup yields CDR1 SNHLY and CDR2 FYNNEI. Trimming pared 8 bases from V and 4 bases from J, leaving 15 bases between. The CDR3 consists of 14 residues. DNA of the CDR3: TGTGCCAGCCTCGCCGGAGGCATTTACAATGAGCAGTTCTTC. It is translated as CASLAGGIYNEQFF.

V and J are TRBV6-1 and TRBJ2-5; 7 bases fit TRBD1. This CDR3 has 13 residues. The V gene's germline CDR1 is MNHNS and CDR2 SASEGT. With V trimmed by 8 bases and J by 2 bases, 5 bases remained unmatched. This CDR3 reads CASERGPQETQYF. CDR3 coding DNA: TGTGCCAGCGAAAGGGGGCCTCAAGAGACCCAGTACTTC.

The CDR3, as DNA: TGCGCCAGCAGCTCCGCAGGGGGCTACGAGCAGTACTTC. Amino acids: CASSSAGGYEQYF. The chain carries TRBV5-1 and TRBJ2-7; 7 bases map to TRBD1. Germline trimming cut 3 bases from V and 3 bases from J; bases unmatched to any gene: 3. CDR3 length: 13 amino acids. Germline V CDR1 and CDR2: SGHRS, YFSETQ.

This sequence joins TRBV5-4 and TRBJ2-2; D is perhaps TRBD2 (7 bases). The V gene's germline CDR1 is SGHNT and CDR2 YYREEE (reference sequence). Trimming pared 4 bases from V and 7 bases from J, leaving 17 bases between. CDR3 length: 15 amino acids. CDR3: CASSPLGGGLGELFF. For the CDR3, the DNA is TGTGCCAGCAGCCCCTTGGGAGGGGGACTCGGGGAGCTGTTTTTT.

The chain is built from TRBV5-6 and TRBJ1-1, with 8 nucleotides matching TRBD1. Germline loops: CDR1 SGHDT, CDR2 YYEEEE. The CDR3 length is 13 residues. V lost 5 bases, J lost 4 bases, and 4 bases stayed unmatched. The CDR3 DNA is TGTGCCAGCAGAAATACAGGGGGCACTGAAGCTTTCTTT. This encodes CASRNTGGTEAFF.

This clone showed up just once. J is TRBJ1-2 and V is TRBV28; a possible D gene is TRBD1 (6 bases). Trimming left V 4 bases short and J 4 bases short, with 13 bases between. Germline lookup yields CDR1 MDHEN and CDR2 SYDVKM. The CDR3 contains 14 residues. The CDR3 region is CASSSTGGLYGYTF. The CDR3 DNA follows: TGTGCCAGCAGTTCTACCGGGGGGCTCTATGGCTACACCTTC.

This chain joins TRBV11-2 and TRBJ2-7, with 11 nucleotides matching TRBD2. V trimming: 2 bases; J trimming: 6 bases; junction bases outside the gene matches: 9. The CDR3 sequence is 16 residues long. Germline lookup yields CDR1 SGHAT and CDR2 FQNNGV. As DNA, the CDR3 is TGTGCCAGCAGCTTAAAGTCACTAGCGGGAGTGGGCGAGCAGTACTTC. Its translation is CASSLKSLAGVGEQYF.